Below, 3 T cell receptor beta chains from the same sample are listed, as sequenced in a study of cytomegalovirus exposure and HLA in healthy donors. PCR primers comprised 60 Vbeta and 13 Jbeta primers. Assay: immunoSEQ multiplex PCR; the TCRdb copy retains only in-frame clones and omits some. The sample lists 150,000 to 200,000 clones, roughly four fifths occurring once. Material: PBMCs. The receptors were gathered from a man aged 18 to 35 in good health and CMV-seronegative.

The chain recombines TRBV2 with TRBJ2-2; 7 bases fit TRBD1. CDR3 length equals 15 residues. The J segment lost 0 bases and the V segment lost 8 bases, leaving 6 bases of the junction unmatched. Germline V gene sequence: CDR1 SNHLY, CDR2 FYNNEI. In DNA, the CDR3 is TGTGCCAGCGGCATTGACAGGGCGAACACCGGGGAGCTGTTTTTT. It yields the protein CASGIDRANTGELFF. The complete variable domain, with remaining parts taken from reference TRBV2 and TRBJ2-2, reads EPEVTQTPSHQVTQMGQEVILRCVPISNHLYFYWYRQILGQKVEFLVSFYNNEISEKSEIFDDQFSVERPDGSNFTLKIRSTKLEDSAMYFCASGIDRANTGELFFGEGSRLTVL.

This clone has just a few counts. V gene TRBV6-5 combines with J gene TRBJ1-2, with TRBD1 matching over 7 bases. The CDR3 contains 13 residues. With 4 bases clipped from V and 10 bases from J, the junction kept 9 bases outside the gene matches. Germline loops: CDR1 MNHEY, CDR2 SVGAGI. The CDR3 DNA is TGTGCCAGCAGTTTAACAGGGGAACGGTTCTACACCTTC. Its translation: CASSLTGERFYTF.

This sequence joins TRBV5-4 and TRBJ2-5, with 7 bases identical to TRBD2. The CDR3 is made up of 14 amino acids. J gave up 4 bases and V 4 bases, and 7 bases lay outside the gene matches. Germline CDR1 is SGHNT and CDR2 is YYREEE (reference sequence). The chain's CDR3 is CASSRGRRVETQYF. The DNA of the CDR3 is TGTGCCAGCAGCCGCGGGAGAAGAGTAGAGACCCAGTACTTC.